Sequencing of this T cell receptor (beta chain) was carried out in a study of T cell responses to AZD1222 COVID-19 vaccine. Whole-study findings and limits: Spike-specific TCR breadth and depth were elevated following two AZD1222 doses. Seropositive status at baseline applied to only a handful of AZD1222 recipients. Clonal diversity was possibly underestimated, and the donors were mostly white British, with more females.

This CDR3 comprises 14 residues. From germline, CDR1 is KGHDR and CDR2 SFDVKD. With 4 bases clipped from V and 3 bases from J, the junction kept 3 bases outside the gene matches. Clones were sequenced by immunoSEQ multiplex PCR, and TCRdb holds only the in-frame ones, with some missing. The sample yields 80,000 to 90,000 clones, about 90% seen once. Details on this clone: No antigen is known for it.

This receptor was identified in an adult in good health. J is TRBJ2-3 and V is TRBV24-1; 7 bases agree with TRBD1. The sample here was peripheral blood, taken on day 0 of MenACWY control vaccination. The CDR3 nucleotides read TGTGCCACCAGTGACACAGGGGCGACAGATACGCAGTATTTT. This translates into CATSDTGATDTQYF.